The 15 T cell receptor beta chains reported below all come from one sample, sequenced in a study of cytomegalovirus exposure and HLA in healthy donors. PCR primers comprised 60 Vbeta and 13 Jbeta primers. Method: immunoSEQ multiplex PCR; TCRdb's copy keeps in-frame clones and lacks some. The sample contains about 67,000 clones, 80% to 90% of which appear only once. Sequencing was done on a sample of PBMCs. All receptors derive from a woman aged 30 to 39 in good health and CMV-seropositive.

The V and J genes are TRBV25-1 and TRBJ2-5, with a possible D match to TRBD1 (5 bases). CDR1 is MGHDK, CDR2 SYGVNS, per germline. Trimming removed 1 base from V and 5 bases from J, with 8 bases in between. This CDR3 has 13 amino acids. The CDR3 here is CASSESPGETQYF. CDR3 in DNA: TGTGCCAGCAGTGAATCCCCAGGGGAGACCCAGTACTTC.

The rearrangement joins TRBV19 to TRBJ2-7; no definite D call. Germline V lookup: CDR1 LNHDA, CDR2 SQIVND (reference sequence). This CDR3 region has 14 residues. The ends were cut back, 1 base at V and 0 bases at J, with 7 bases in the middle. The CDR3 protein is CASSIGQNSYEQYF. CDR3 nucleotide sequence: TGTGCCAGTAGTATAGGGCAGAACTCCTACGAGCAGTACTTC.

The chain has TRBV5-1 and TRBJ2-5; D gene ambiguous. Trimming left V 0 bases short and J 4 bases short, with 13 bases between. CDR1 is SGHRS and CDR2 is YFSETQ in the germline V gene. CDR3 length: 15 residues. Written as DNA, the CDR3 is TGCGCCAGCAGCTTGGGCGTTACTGGCGGAGAGACCCAGTACTTC. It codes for CASSLGVTGGETQYF.

CDR3 region: CASSRGTGTDTQYF. CDR3 nucleotide sequence: TGTGCCAGCAGTAGAGGGACAGGGACAGATACGCAGTATTTT. This sequence joins TRBV27 and TRBJ2-3, with TRBD1 identical over 9 bases. Germline V gene data show CDR1 as MNHEY and CDR2 as SMNVEV (reference sequence). The trim removed 5 bases at V and 3 bases at J, leaving 3 bases unmatched. The CDR3 runs to 14 residues.

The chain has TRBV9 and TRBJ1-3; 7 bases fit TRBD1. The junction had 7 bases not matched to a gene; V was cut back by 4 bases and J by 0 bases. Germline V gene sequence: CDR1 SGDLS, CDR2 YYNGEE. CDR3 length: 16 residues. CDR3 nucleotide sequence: TGTGCCAGCAGCCCCCGGGACAGAGACTCTGGAAACACCATATATTTT. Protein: CASSPRDRDSGNTIYF.

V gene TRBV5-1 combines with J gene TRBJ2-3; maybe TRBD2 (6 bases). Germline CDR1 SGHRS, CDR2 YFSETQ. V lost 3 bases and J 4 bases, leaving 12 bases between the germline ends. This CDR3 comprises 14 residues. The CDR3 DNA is TGCGCCAGCAGCTCATACCCGGGGGCAGATACGCAGTATTTT. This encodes CASSSYPGADTQYF.

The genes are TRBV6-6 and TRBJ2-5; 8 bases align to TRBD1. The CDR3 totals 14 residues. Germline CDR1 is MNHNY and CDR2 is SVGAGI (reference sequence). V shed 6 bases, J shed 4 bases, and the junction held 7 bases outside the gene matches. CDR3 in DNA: TGTGCCAGCAGCAGACAGGGGAAGGCAGAGACCCAGTACTTC. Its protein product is CASSRQGKAETQYF.

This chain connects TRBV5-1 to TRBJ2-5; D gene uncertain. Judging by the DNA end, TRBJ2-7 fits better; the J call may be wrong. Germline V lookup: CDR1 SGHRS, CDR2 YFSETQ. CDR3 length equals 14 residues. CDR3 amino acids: CASSLVSLDREQYF. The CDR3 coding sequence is TGCGCCAGCAGCTTGGTTTCTCTAGACCGCGAGCAGTACTTC.

This CDR3 reads CASSPRTAFLTYEQYF. DNA of the CDR3: TGTGCCAGCAGCCCAAGGACAGCCTTCTTAACCTACGAGCAGTACTTC. This chain uses TRBV7-9 with TRBJ2-7, with a weak D call TRBD1 (6 bases). CDR3 length: 16 residues. Germline V gene data show CDR1 as SEHNR and CDR2 as FQNEAQ (reference sequence). The V end was cut by 5 bases, the J end by 2 bases, with 19 bases between.

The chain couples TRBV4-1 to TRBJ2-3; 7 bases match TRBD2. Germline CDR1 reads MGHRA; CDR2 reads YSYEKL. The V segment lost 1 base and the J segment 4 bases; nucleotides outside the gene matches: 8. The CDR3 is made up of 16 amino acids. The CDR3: CASSQADGRLPDTQYF. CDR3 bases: TGCGCCAGCAGCCAAGCCGACGGGAGGCTCCCAGATACGCAGTATTTT.

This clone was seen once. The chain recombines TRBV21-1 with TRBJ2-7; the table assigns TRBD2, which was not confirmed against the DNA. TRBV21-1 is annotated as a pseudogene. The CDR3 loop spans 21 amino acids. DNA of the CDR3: TGTGCCATCAGAGAGAAAAGCAAACAAGGAGTGGGGACTAGCGGATCCTACGAGCAGTACTTC. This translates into CAIREKSKQGVGTSGSYEQYF.

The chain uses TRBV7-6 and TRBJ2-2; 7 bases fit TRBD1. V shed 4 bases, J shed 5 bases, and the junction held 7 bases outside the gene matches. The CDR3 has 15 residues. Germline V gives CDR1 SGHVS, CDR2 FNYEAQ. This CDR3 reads CASSSWTGRTGELFF. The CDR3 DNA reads TGTGCCAGCAGCTCTTGGACAGGTCGGACCGGGGAGCTGTTTTTT.

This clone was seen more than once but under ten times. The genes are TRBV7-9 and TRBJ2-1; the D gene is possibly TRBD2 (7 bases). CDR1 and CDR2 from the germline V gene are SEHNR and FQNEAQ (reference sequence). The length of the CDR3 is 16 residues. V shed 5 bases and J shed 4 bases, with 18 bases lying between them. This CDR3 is CASSPPAEGGYNEQFF. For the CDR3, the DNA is TGTGCCAGCAGCCCCCCCGCGGAGGGGGGGTACAATGAGCAGTTCTTC.

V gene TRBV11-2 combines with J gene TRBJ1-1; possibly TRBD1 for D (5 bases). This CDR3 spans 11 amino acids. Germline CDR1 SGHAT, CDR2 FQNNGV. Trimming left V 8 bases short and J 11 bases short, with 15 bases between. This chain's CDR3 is CASFTKGHAFF. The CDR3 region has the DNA TGTGCCAGCTTCACCAAGGGGCATGCTTTCTTT.

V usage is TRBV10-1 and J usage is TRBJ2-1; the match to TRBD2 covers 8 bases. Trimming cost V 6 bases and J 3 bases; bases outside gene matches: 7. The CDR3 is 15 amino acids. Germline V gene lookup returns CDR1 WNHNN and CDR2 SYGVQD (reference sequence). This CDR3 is CASRNPGLDYNEQFF. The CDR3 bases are TGCGCCAGCAGGAATCCGGGACTAGACTACAATGAGCAGTTCTTC.